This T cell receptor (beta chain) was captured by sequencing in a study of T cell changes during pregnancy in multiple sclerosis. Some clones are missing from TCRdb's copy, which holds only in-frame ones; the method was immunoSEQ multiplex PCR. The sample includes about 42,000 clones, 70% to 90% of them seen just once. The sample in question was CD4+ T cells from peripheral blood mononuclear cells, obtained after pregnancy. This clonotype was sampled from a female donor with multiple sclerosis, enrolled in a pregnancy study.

In DNA, the CDR3 is TGTGCCAGCAGCTTGACGGGGGGCATTCTCAATGAGCAGTTCTTC. Translated: CASSLTGGILNEQFF. This chain links TRBV7-3 with TRBJ2-1; D is perhaps TRBD2 (7 bases). There are 15 residues in the CDR3. The germline gives CDR1 SGHTA, CDR2 FQGTGA. Trimming removed 3 bases at V and 6 bases at J, with 15 bases between.